Here is one T cell receptor beta chain with its context. Its specificity is unknown. This specimen comes from a study of cytotoxic CD8 clonotypes in ibrutinib-treated CLL. General study points: Different sampling times were used for sustained-remission and progressing patients.

Repertoires were generated with immunoSEQ multiplex PCR, while TCRdb's copy carries only in-frame clones and drops some. The sample lists roughly 180,000 clones; approximately 80% were seen once. The V and J ends lost 3 bases and 11 bases respectively, with 7 bases between them. Germline V gene sequence: CDR1 MNHNS, CDR2 SASEGT. The CDR3 is made up of 10 amino acids. The sequences come from PBMCs, collected after 24 months of ibrutinib treatment. The sequence was obtained from a human donor with chronic lymphocytic leukemia. This chain links TRBV6-1 with TRBJ1-2; D gene ambiguous. The CDR3 region is CASSDRFYTF. The CDR3 region has the DNA TGTGCCAGCAGTGACAGGTTTTACACCTTC.